The 18 T cell receptor beta chains listed next were all sequenced from one sample in a study of regulatory T cells in long-lasting Graves disease. Time point described: newly diagnosed GD, antithyroid drugs for less than 3 months. The TCR library used RNA extracted from PBMCs. Investigators prepared the TCR beta libraries by applying iRepertoire HTBI primers and Arm-PCR of CDR3 regions. MiXCR, run by TCRdb on the multiplex PCR reads, gives a single entry per CDR3 protein. Counted here are more than 300,000 distinct CDR3 sequences, about a sixth occurring once; the ten biggest clones make up 20% to 25%. Sample: peripheral blood mononuclear cells (PBMCs), taken at new diagnosis, from a patient treated with antithyroid drugs. The origin of the receptors is a female donor with Graves disease.

This clonotype appeared a few times. V gene TRBV25-1 combines with J gene TRBJ2-7; possible D gene TRBD1, 5 bases. V lost 8 bases and J 2 bases, leaving 16 bases between the germline ends. The CDR3 extends over 14 amino acids. From germline, CDR1 is MGHDK and CDR2 SYGVNS. The DNA for the CDR3 is TGTGCCAGCGGAACAGGAAAAACCACCTACGAGCAGTACTTC. Encoded protein: CASGTGKTTYEQYF.

This chain links TRBV11-1 with TRBJ2-1; D is uncertain. This CDR3 is 13 amino acids long. Germline assignment: CDR1 SGHAT and CDR2 FQDESV (reference sequence). V was cut by 6 bases and J by 6 bases, with 12 bases left in between. The CDR3 loop reads CASRSDALNEQFF. CDR3 nucleotide sequence: TGTGCCAGCAGATCGGACGCTCTCAATGAGCAGTTCTTC.

This rearrangement joins TRBV12-3 or TRBV12-4 to TRBJ2-2, with a tentative D call TRBD2 (5 bases). V was cut by 5 bases and J by 1 base, with 8 bases left in between. The CDR3 has 14 residues. CDR3 residues: CASSRTQNTGELFF. The DNA for the CDR3 is TGTGCCAGCAGTAGGACTCAGAACACCGGGGAGCTGTTTTTT.

In its sample, this clonotype was seen many times. V and J are TRBV28 and TRBJ2-2; TRBD2 aligns across 8 bases. V lost 1 base, J lost 2 bases, and 3 bases stayed unmatched. From germline, CDR1 is MDHEN and CDR2 SYDVKM. The CDR3 runs to 16 residues. This CDR3 is CASSLYSGINTGELFF. CDR3 sequence (DNA): TGTGCCAGCAGTTTATATAGCGGGATAAACACCGGGGAGCTGTTTTTT.

This clonotype was found many times. This chain uses TRBV7-3 with TRBJ1-2, with 12 bases matching TRBD1. The CDR3 has 14 amino acids. The V gene's germline CDR1 is SGHTA and CDR2 FQGTGA. V dropped 5 bases and J dropped 9; count of bases not matched to a gene: 7. CDR3 DNA sequence: TGTGCCAGCAGCCAGGGACAGGGGGCATCCAGCTACACCTTC. This translates into CASSQGQGASSYTF.

For this clonotype: This sequence may be a read error, since a much larger clone differs from it by one base. J is TRBJ2-1 and V is TRBV20-1; possibly TRBD2 for D (6 bases). Germline V CDR1 and CDR2: DFQATT, SNEGSKA (reference sequence). Trimming pared 3 bases from V and 10 bases from J, leaving 22 bases between. This CDR3 contains 15 residues. CDR3 protein: CSASGGYSGSYEQFF. CDR3 nucleotides: TGCAGTGCTAGTGGAGGTTATAGCGGTTCCTACGAGCAGTTCTTC.

This clonotype was picked up many times. V gene TRBV10-2 combines with J gene TRBJ2-1; 8 bases line up with TRBD1. Germline V gives CDR1 WSHSY, CDR2 SAAADI. The CDR3 is made up of 18 amino acids. The junction had 16 bases not matched to a gene; V was cut back by 2 bases and J by 7 bases. The CDR3 DNA sequence: TGCGCCAGCAGTGAGCCAACCGCTGGACAGGGCCGTAGGAATGAGCAGTTCTTC. Translated, it gives CASSEPTAGQGRRNEQFF.

There are many counts of this clonotype. V is TRBV10-3 and J is TRBJ2-3; maybe TRBD1 (7 bases). The CDR3 contains 15 residues. Germline assignment: CDR1 ENHRY and CDR2 SYGVKD. Deletions cut 6 bases from V and 5 bases from J, with 18 bases between. The chain's CDR3 is CAIRTDREVLDTQYF. DNA for the CDR3: TGTGCCATCAGGACAGACAGGGAGGTTTTAGATACGCAGTATTTT.

Many counts were recorded for this clonotype. The CDR3 region is CASSHPGQGEDTQYF. The CDR3 DNA follows: TGTGCCAGCAGCCATCCGGGACAGGGGGAAGATACGCAGTATTTT. The chain links TRBV7-6 to TRBJ2-3; 11 bases match TRBD1. The germline V gene has CDR1 SGHVS and CDR2 FNYEAQ. The V and J ends lost 5 bases and 5 bases, in that order; junction bases with no gene match: 6. The CDR3 extends over 15 amino acids.

V and J are TRBV29-1 and TRBJ2-3, with 10 bases fitting TRBD1. The V gene end was trimmed by 3 bases and the J gene end by 10 bases; junction bases not matched to a gene: 7. The CDR3 loop spans 13 amino acids. Germline V gene lookup returns CDR1 SQVTM and CDR2 ANQGSEA. CDR3 residues: CSVDWDRGSSQYF. For the CDR3, the DNA is TGCAGCGTTGACTGGGACAGGGGAAGTTCGCAGTATTTT.

The sample holds many counts of this clonotype. The V and J genes are TRBV20-1 and TRBJ2-3; no clear D gene. Germline V CDR1 and CDR2: DFQATT, SNEGSKA (reference sequence). The CDR3 covers 12 residues. The V gene lost 3 bases and the J gene lost 1 base, with 5 bases spanning the gap. CDR3 bases: TGCAGTGCTAGTACAGGCACAGATACGCAGTATTTT. Amino acids: CSASTGTDTQYF.

In this sample, this clonotype turned up many times. The chain is built from TRBV12-3 or TRBV12-4 and TRBJ1-5, with 7 bases lining up with TRBD1. Trimming at V came to 5 bases and at J to 1 base, leaving 5 bases not matched to a gene. The CDR3 contains 15 residues. DNA for the CDR3: TGTGCCAGCAGTGGGGGACAGAGGAGCAATCAGCCCCAGCATTTT. This codes for CASSGGQRSNQPQHF.

This clonotype was counted ten times or more. CDR3 in amino acids: CASSARLDEETQYF. CDR3 DNA: TGTGCCAGCAGTGCCCGACTAGATGAAGAGACCCAGTACTTC. V and J are TRBV6-2 or TRBV6-3 and TRBJ2-5, with D possibly being TRBD2 (6 bases). Per germline, CDR1 MNHEY and CDR2 SVGEGT. The V end lost 5 bases, the J end lost 3 bases, and 13 bases lay between the germline ends. The CDR3 spans 14 residues.

This clonotype has a handful of counts. A read error is possible here, since a much larger clone lies one base away. No conserved phenylalanine or tryptophan ends this CDR3, so it is likely a read error. This rearrangement joins TRBV6-5 to TRBJ1-1; D ambiguous. The V end lost 2 bases, the J end lost 6 bases, and 7 bases lay between the germline ends. CDR3 size: 12 residues. From germline, CDR1 is MNHEY and CDR2 SVGAGI. The CDR3 protein is CASSYAVAEAFL. CDR3 sequence (DNA): TGTGCCAGCAGTTACGCAGTCGCTGAAGCTTTCCTT.

CDR3 nucleotide sequence: TGTGCCAGCAGCTTAAGGGCAGCCAAAGAGACCCAGTACTTC. It translates to CASSLRAAKETQYF. The chain is built from TRBV7-2 and TRBJ2-5; D is unresolved. CDR1 and CDR2 (germline): SGHTA, FQGNSA. Trimming took 2 bases from V and 3 from J, leaving 10 bases between them. This CDR3 is built from 14 residues.

This clonotype was counted ten times or more. This rearrangement joins TRBV20-1 to TRBJ2-7; D call uncertain. The germline V and J ends were trimmed by 0 bases and 3 bases, with 12 bases remaining between them. From germline, CDR1 is DFQATT and CDR2 SNEGSKA (reference sequence). The CDR3 has 14 residues. CDR3 DNA sequence: TGCAGTGCTAGAGATCAGTCTTTTCTCTACGAGCAGTACTTC. This encodes CSARDQSFLYEQYF.

This clonotype was observed a handful of times. The gene calls are TRBV11-2 and TRBJ1-4; no definite D call. The CDR3 is made up of 11 amino acids. Between the trimmed V and J ends, which lost 1 base and 12 bases, there was a span of 6 bases. Germline CDR1 SGHAT, CDR2 FQNNGV. The CDR3 coding sequence is TGTGCCAGCAGCTTAGGGGTGGAACTGTTTTTT. It yields the protein CASSLGVELFF. Looking up the rest from reference TRBV11-2 and TRBJ1-4 gives the full variable domain: EAGVAQSPRYKIIEKRQSVAFWCNPISGHATLYWYQQILGQGPKLLIQFQNNGVVDDSQLPKDRFSAERLKGVDSTLKIQPAKLEDSAVYLCASSLGVELFFGSGTQLSVL.

This clonotype was observed at least ten times. This chain uses TRBV6-5 with TRBJ2-3, with a tentative D call TRBD1 (6 bases). V was clipped by 0 bases and J by 10 bases, with 23 bases between them. Germline CDR1 is MNHEY and CDR2 is SVGAGI. The CDR3 loop spans 17 amino acids. The CDR3 reads CASSYSQGWIKPVPQYF. The DNA of the CDR3 is TGTGCCAGCAGTTACTCTCAGGGGTGGATAAAGCCAGTACCGCAGTATTTT.